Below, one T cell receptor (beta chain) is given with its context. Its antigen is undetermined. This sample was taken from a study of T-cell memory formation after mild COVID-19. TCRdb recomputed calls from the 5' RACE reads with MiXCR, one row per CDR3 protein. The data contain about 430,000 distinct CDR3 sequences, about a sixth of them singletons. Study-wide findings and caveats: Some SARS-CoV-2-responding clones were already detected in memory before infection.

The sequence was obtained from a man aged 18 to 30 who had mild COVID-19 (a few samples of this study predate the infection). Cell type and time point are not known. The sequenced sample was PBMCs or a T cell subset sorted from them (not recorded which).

DNA for the CDR3: TGCGCCAGCAGCTTCCAGCTATCGCCGCCGACCGGGGAGCTGTTTTTT. It codes for CASSFQLSPPTGELFF. The rearrangement uses TRBV5-1 and TRBJ2-2; no clear D. Trimming took 2 bases from V and 5 from J, leaving 16 bases between them. Germline assignment: CDR1 SGHRS and CDR2 YFSETQ. The CDR3 loop spans 16 amino acids.